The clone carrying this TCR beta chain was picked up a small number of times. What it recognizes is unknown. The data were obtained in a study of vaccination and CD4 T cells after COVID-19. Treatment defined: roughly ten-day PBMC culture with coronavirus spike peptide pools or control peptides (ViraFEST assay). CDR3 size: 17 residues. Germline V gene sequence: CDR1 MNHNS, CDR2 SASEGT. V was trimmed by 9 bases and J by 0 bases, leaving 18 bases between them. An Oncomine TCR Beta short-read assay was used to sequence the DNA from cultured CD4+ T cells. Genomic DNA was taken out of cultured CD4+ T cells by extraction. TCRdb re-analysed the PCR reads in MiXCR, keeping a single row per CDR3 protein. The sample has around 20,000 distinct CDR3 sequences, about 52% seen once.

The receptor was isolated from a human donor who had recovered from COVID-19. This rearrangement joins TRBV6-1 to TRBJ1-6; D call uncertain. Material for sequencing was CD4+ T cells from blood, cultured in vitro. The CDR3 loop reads CASKRGRMGSYNSPLHF. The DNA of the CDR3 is TGTGCCAGTAAGCGAGGGCGGATGGGCTCCTATAATTCACCCCTCCACTTT.